Listed below are T cell receptor beta chains from one sample, sequenced in a study of CD8 T cells in Susac syndrome. One entry per CDR3 protein results from TCRdb running MiXCR on the immunoSEQ multiplex PCR reads. The sample records 150,000 to 200,000 distinct CDR3 sequences, more than 90% being singletons. Source material: CD4+ T cells from PBMCs. All receptors derive from a human donor with multiple sclerosis. Both conserved end residues are part of each CDR3. The D gene is left open where the match is weak. Size is omitted from some rows. Given values are once, few, many or a class for expanded clones.

>TRBV6-5|few|TRBJ2-5|.
CASSYGLAATQYF
TGTGCCAGCAGTTACGGCTTGGCGGCGACCCAGTACTTC
>TRBV7-8|.|TRBJ1-2|.
CASSPEGLHNYGYTF
TGTGCCAGCAGCCCGGAGGGGTTGCATAACTATGGCTACACCTTC
>TRBV29-1|.|TRBJ2-7|.
CSVGGDSYEQYF
TGCAGCGTTGGGGGGGACAGCTACGAGCAGTACTTC
>TRBV5-1|.|TRBJ2-4|TRBD2
CASSLGASGVIQYF
TGCGCCAGCAGCTTGGGTGCTAGCGGCGTCATTCAGTACTTC
>TRBV30|once|TRBJ2-5|.
CAWSVRRGYQETQYF
TGTGCCTGGAGTGTACGAAGGGGCTACCAAGAGACCCAGTACTTC
>TRBV5-1|.|TRBJ2-7|TRBD2
CASNGGISYEQYF
TGCGCCAGCAACGGGGGGATCTCCTACGAGCAGTACTTC
>TRBV30|.|TRBJ2-3|.
CAWSPGGGADTQYF
TGTGCCTGGAGCCCTGGCGGGGGCGCAGATACGCAGTATTTT
>TRBV5-4|.|TRBJ2-3|.
CASSLWGGATDTQYF
TGTGCCAGCAGCTTGTGGGGCGGGGCCACAGATACGCAGTATTTT
>TRBV5-4|once|TRBJ2-4|.
CASSLEHAKNIQYF
TGTGCCAGCAGCTTGGAGCACGCCAAAAACATTCAGTACTTC
>TRBV2|.|TRBJ2-1|.
CASISYGSYNEQFF
TGTGCCAGCATCAGCTATGGCTCCTACAATGAGCAGTTCTTC
>TRBV5-1|.|TRBJ1-2|.
CASSFPDKAYGYTF
TGCGCCAGCAGCTTCCCCGACAAGGCCTATGGCTACACCTTC
>TRBV7-3|.|TRBJ2-5|TRBD2
CASSLKTGGQETQYF
TGTGCCAGCAGCTTAAAGACGGGGGGGCAAGAGACCCAGTACTTC
>TRBV20-1|.|TRBJ1-2|TRBD1
CSARGDRADHGYTF
TGCAGTGCTAGAGGGGACAGGGCGGATCATGGCTACACCTTC
>TRBV5-1|.|TRBJ2-5|TRBD1
CASSTQGGQETQYF
TGCGCCAGCAGCACACAGGGGGGCCAAGAGACCCAGTACTTC
>TRBV7-9|.|TRBJ2-4|.
CASSLASVNIQYF
TGTGCCAGCAGCTTAGCTAGCGTGAACATTCAGTACTTC
>TRBV29-1|once|TRBJ1-1|.
CSVEDRLNTEAFF
TGCAGCGTTGAAGATCGGCTGAACACTGAAGCTTTCTTT
>TRBV6-2/TRBV6-3|.|TRBJ2-3|.
CATTHRSRTDTQYF
TGTGCCACGACCCACAGGTCCCGCACAGATACGCAGTATTTT
>TRBV14|.|TRBJ2-1|TRBD2
CASSRLAVGVSYNEQFF
TGTGCCAGCAGCCGACTAGCGGTGGGAGTCTCCTACAATGAGCAGTTCTTC
>TRBV20-1|.|TRBJ2-5|TRBD1
CSARGQDQETQYF
TGCAGTGCAAGAGGACAGGACCAAGAGACCCAGTACTTC
>TRBV30|.|TRBJ1-2|.
CAWSVLWGRGYTF
TGTGCCTGGAGTGTACTGTGGGGGCGGGGCTACACCTTC
>TRBV20-1|.|TRBJ1-5|TRBD1
CSAKTGLEPQHF
TGCAGTGCGAAGACAGGGCTGGAGCCCCAGCATTTT
>TRBV12-3/TRBV12-4|.|TRBJ2-7|TRBD1
CASSTRTGFAYEQYF
TGTGCCAGCAGTACCAGGACAGGGTTCGCCTACGAGCAGTACTTC
>TRBV30|.|TRBJ1-1|.
CACLDTYTEAFF
TGTGCCTGCCTCGACACCTACACTGAAGCTTTCTTT
>TRBV6-2/TRBV6-3|.|TRBJ2-3|.
CASANTDTQYF
TGTGCCAGCGCTAACACAGATACGCAGTATTTT
>TRBV20-1|.|TRBJ2-7|TRBD1
CSASGTGEYYEQYF
TGCAGTGCTTCCGGGACAGGAGAATACTACGAGCAGTACTTC
>TRBV29-1|.|TRBJ1-2|.
CSGLDGGFFGYTF
TGCAGCGGCCTAGACGGTGGGTTTTTTGGCTACACCTTC
>TRBV12-3/TRBV12-4|.|TRBJ2-3|.
CASRPGNTDTQYF
TGTGCCAGCAGACCAGGGAACACAGATACGCAGTATTTT
>TRBV6-4|.|TRBJ1-5|TRBD1
CASSDQGADQPQHF
TGTGCCAGCAGTGACCAGGGGGCGGATCAGCCCCAGCATTTT
>TRBV3-1|.|TRBJ2-1|TRBD2
CASSPQGLEREYNEQFF
TGTGCCAGCAGCCCCCAGGGACTCGAGCGGGAGTACAATGAGCAGTTCTTC
>TRBV5-1|.|TRBJ1-5|TRBD1
CASSSEQGQPQHF
TGCGCCAGCAGCTCGGAACAGGGGCAGCCCCAGCATTTT
>TRBV30|.|TRBJ2-7|.
CAWTEPPAGIGEQYF
TGTGCCTGGACCGAACCTCCGGCAGGGATCGGGGAGCAGTACTTC
>TRBV2|once|TRBJ1-5|.
CASRRGVNQPQHF
TGTGCCAGCAGAAGAGGGGTCAATCAGCCCCAGCATTTT
>TRBV29-1|.|TRBJ1-2|.
CSVSPSDVGYGYTF
TGCAGCGTTTCACCCTCGGACGTAGGCTATGGCTACACCTTC
>TRBV15|once|TRBJ1-1|.
CATSRGWGNTEAFF
TGTGCCACCAGCAGAGGATGGGGGAACACTGAAGCTTTCTTT
>TRBV5-1|once|TRBJ2-7|TRBD2
CASSLEGGQAPEQYF
TGCGCCAGCAGCTTGGAGGGAGGGCAGGCTCCCGAGCAGTACTTC
>TRBV7-2|.|TRBJ1-1|.
CASSLYPPGAGTEAFF
TGTGCCAGCAGCTTATACCCCCCGGGGGCGGGCACTGAAGCTTTCTTT
>TRBV5-1|.|TRBJ2-7|.
CASSITYNEQYF
TGCGCCAGCAGTATAACCTACAATGAGCAGTACTTC
>TRBV7-9|.|TRBJ2-5|.
CASSQKDRETQYF
TGTGCCAGCAGCCAAAAGGATAGGGAGACCCAGTACTTC
>TRBV29-1|.|TRBJ2-1|.
CSVAGNYNEQFF
TGCAGCGTCGCCGGGAACTACAATGAGCAGTTCTTC
>TRBV29-1|.|TRBJ2-5|.
CSVTRGGDQETQYF
TGCAGCGTCACAAGGGGGGGGGACCAAGAGACCCAGTACTTC
>TRBV6-5|.|TRBJ2-4|.
CASSLAPGLQNIQYF
TGTGCCAGCAGTCTTGCCCCGGGACTCCAAAACATTCAGTACTTC
>TRBV6-2/TRBV6-3|.|TRBJ2-7|TRBD1
CASSYGTVGEQYF
TGTGCCAGCAGTTACGGGACAGTCGGCGAGCAGTACTTC
>TRBV20-1|.|TRBJ2-7|TRBD2
CSARRTSGGPSPYEQYF
TGCAGTGCTAGGCGGACTAGCGGGGGGCCCTCCCCCTACGAGCAGTACTTC
>TRBV7-6|.|TRBJ2-3|.
CASAPLGQGRTDTQYF
TGTGCCAGCGCCCCCCTGGGGCAGGGACGCACAGATACGCAGTATTTT
>TRBV6-2/TRBV6-3|.|TRBJ2-1|.
CASSYLVWGVRREFF
TGTGCCAGCAGTTACTTAGTCTGGGGGGTCCGCCGGGAGTTCTTC
>TRBV20-1|.|TRBJ2-7|TRBD2
CSAASGTYEQYF
TGCAGTGCTGCTAGCGGGACCTACGAGCAGTACTTC
>TRBV5-1|.|TRBJ2-1|.
CASSLGWELGNNEQFF
TGCGCCAGCAGCTTGGGTTGGGAGTTAGGGAACAATGAGCAGTTCTTC
>TRBV20-1|once|TRBJ2-5|TRBD2
CSARDFNGGGLETQYF
TGCAGTGCTAGAGATTTTAACGGCGGGGGGTTAGAGACCCAGTACTTC
>TRBV29-1|.|TRBJ2-5|.
CSVVSSVVETQYF
TGCAGCGTTGTATCAAGCGTGGTAGAGACCCAGTACTTC
>TRBV20-1|.|TRBJ2-2|.
CSATRLTVGAGELFF
TGCAGTGCTACCCGACTGACAGTGGGGGCCGGGGAGCTGTTTTTT
>TRBV20-1|.|TRBJ2-6|.
CSAIGGSGANPLTF
TGCAGTGCCATCGGGGGTTCTGGGGCCAACCCACTGACTTTC
>TRBV20-1|.|TRBJ1-5|.
CSAQMPSESNQPQHF
TGCAGTGCTCAGATGCCCAGCGAGAGCAATCAGCCCCAGCATTTT
>TRBV6-5|once|TRBJ2-1|TRBD2
CASSHLAGASNEQFF
TGTGCCAGCAGTCACCTAGCGGGGGCTTCAAATGAGCAGTTCTTC
>TRBV5-6|.|TRBJ1-2|TRBD1
CASGQGDHNYGYTF
TGTGCCAGCGGTCAGGGGGACCACAACTATGGCTACACCTTC
>TRBV4-3|.|TRBJ2-1|TRBD2
CASSQILAGALYNEQFF
TGCGCCAGCAGCCAGATTCTAGCGGGGGCCCTCTACAATGAGCAGTTCTTC
>TRBV7-3|.|TRBJ1-6|.
CASSWGVGNSPLHF
TGTGCCAGCAGCTGGGGGGTAGGCAATTCACCCCTCCACTTT